Below are 17 T cell receptor beta chains sequenced from a single sample in a study of T cell repertoires in cytomegalovirus infection. TCRdb re-analysed the reads in MiXCR, keeping a single row per CDR3 protein. The table lists roughly 230,000 distinct CDR3 sequences, 17% of them singletons, with around 47% in the top ten. The sample taken for sequencing was CD8+ T cells from PBMCs. The source of these receptors is a human donor in good health (CMV status not recorded). Some clones in this sample may be carry-over from other donors' samples.

This clonotype has a handful of counts. One junction end does not reproduce the germline sequence, and a read error may be involved. The V gene is TRBV4-1, the J gene TRBJ2-2, with 11 bases fitting TRBD2. The V gene's germline CDR1 is MGHRA and CDR2 YSYEKL. The length of the CDR3 is 18 residues. The CDR3 reads CASSQDLSGGANTGELFF. CDR3 in DNA: TGTGCCAGCAGCCAAGACCTTAGCGGGGGGGCGAACACCGGGGAGCTGTTTTTT.

This clonotype turned up a few times. J is TRBJ2-2 and V is TRBV11-1; TRBD2 is a possible D gene (5 bases). V lost 5 bases and J 7 bases, leaving 17 bases between the germline ends. This CDR3 comprises 15 residues. From germline, CDR1 is SGHAT and CDR2 FQDESV (reference sequence). CDR3 amino acids: CASSPRGAWGGELFF. The CDR3 DNA is TGTGCCAGCAGCCCCCGGGGAGCGTGGGGCGGGGAGCTGTTTTTT.

This clonotype was seen many times. V usage is TRBV14 and J usage is TRBJ2-2; no clear D. Trimming removed 3 bases from V and 4 bases from J, with 9 bases in between. The germline gives CDR1 SGHDN, CDR2 FVKESK. The CDR3 contains 14 residues. The CDR3, as DNA: TGTGCCAGCAGCCATGTCTCACCCACCGGGGAGCTGTTTTTT. Residues: CASSHVSPTGELFF. The entire variable domain, with the rest obtained from reference TRBV14 and TRBJ2-2, is as follows: EAGVTQFPSHSVIEKGQTVTLRCDPISGHDNLYWYRRVMGKEIKFLLHFVKESKQDESGMPNNRFLAERTGGTYSTLKVQPAELEDSGVYFCASSHVSPTGELFFGEGSRLTVL.

This clonotype was seen repeatedly, ten times or more. The chain combines TRBV11-2 with TRBJ2-7; weak D call: TRBD1 (5 bases). Germline loops: CDR1 SGHAT, CDR2 FQNNGV. The V end lost 1 base, the J end lost 3 bases, and 10 bases lay between the germline ends. The CDR3 loop spans 14 amino acids. This chain's CDR3 is CASSLGQQFYEQYF. The CDR3 DNA is TGTGCCAGCAGCTTAGGACAGCAGTTCTACGAGCAGTACTTC.

As regards this clonotype: It may be a read error: a sequence one base away is much more abundant. The rearrangement uses TRBV28 and TRBJ2-7; D call uncertain. CDR1 is MDHEN, CDR2 SYDVKM, per germline. Trimming took 6 bases from V and 2 from J, leaving 8 bases between them. The length of the CDR3 is 12 residues. CDR3 DNA: TGTGCCAGCAGGATAGGGACCTACGAGCAGTACTTC. This gives the protein CASRIGTYEQYF.

The rearrangement uses TRBV19 and TRBJ1-3, with a weak D call TRBD1 (5 bases). The germline gives CDR1 LNHDA, CDR2 SQIVND (reference sequence). Trimming shortened V by 7 bases and J by 6 bases, and 16 bases separated the two germline ends. This CDR3 has 14 residues. The CDR3 DNA follows: TGTGCCAGTATAAAGGAGGGGCATGCAAACACCATATATTTT. This encodes CASIKEGHANTIYF.

In this sample, this clonotype turned up a few times. V gene TRBV15 combines with J gene TRBJ1-1, with TRBD1 matching over 7 bases. CDR1 and CDR2 from the germline V gene are LNHNV and YYDKDF (reference sequence). Germline trimming cut 3 bases from V and 2 bases from J; bases unmatched to any gene: 6. The CDR3 has 15 amino acids. The CDR3 region has the DNA TGTGCCACCAGCAGGCCGGGACAGATTAACACTGAAGCTTTCTTT. This encodes CATSRPGQINTEAFF.

The genes are TRBV28 and TRBJ1-4; D unresolved. Trimming took 8 bases from V and 8 from J, leaving 9 bases between them. Germline values: CDR1 MDHEN, CDR2 SYDVKM. The CDR3 is 11 amino acids. The CDR3 sequence is CASHEREKLFF. The CDR3 DNA reads as TGTGCCAGCCACGAGAGGGAAAAACTGTTTTTT.

On this clonotype: Given a much more abundant clone one base away, this may be a read error. This chain links TRBV7-6 with TRBJ2-1; 14 positions agree with TRBD2. This CDR3 region has 17 residues. V lost 5 bases to trimming and J lost 10 bases; unmatched junction nucleotides: 13. The germline CDR1 and CDR2 sequences are SGHVS and FNYEAQ. The CDR3: CASSPQTSGGDPLEQFF. The CDR3 DNA follows: TGTGCCAGCAGCCCCCAGACTAGCGGGGGGGACCCCTTAGAGCAGTTCTTC.

The rearrangement links TRBV28 to TRBJ2-7; no definite D call. Germline-derived CDR1 and CDR2 are MDHEN and SYDVKM. Trimming left V 2 bases short and J 3 bases short, with 14 bases between. The CDR3 runs to 15 residues. The CDR3 sequence is CASSLRSGDNYEQYF. CDR3 in DNA: TGTGCCAGCAGTTTAAGATCAGGCGACAACTACGAGCAGTACTTC.

The chain couples TRBV7-9 to TRBJ2-1, with 11 positions matching TRBD2. The CDR3 covers 15 residues. Germline assignment: CDR1 SEHNR and CDR2 FQNEAQ (reference sequence). J gave up 5 bases and V 4 bases, and 4 bases lay outside the gene matches. The CDR3 loop reads CASSSLAGGDNEQFF. In DNA form, the CDR3 reads TGTGCCAGCAGCTCCCTAGCGGGGGGAGACAATGAGCAGTTCTTC.

The J gene is TRBJ1-2, the V gene TRBV7-2, with D uncertain. Germline V gives CDR1 SGHTA, CDR2 FQGNSA. The length of the CDR3 is 15 residues. Trimming removed 1 base at V and 9 bases at J, with 18 bases between. The CDR3 loop reads CASSLGIELGYSYTF. The CDR3 coding sequence is TGTGCCAGCAGCTTAGGTATAGAACTAGGATATAGCTACACCTTC.

This rearrangement joins TRBV7-9 to TRBJ2-1; 15 positions match TRBD2. J was trimmed by 9 bases and V by 4 bases; bases with no gene match: 16. The CDR3 loop spans 19 amino acids. CDR1 is SEHNR and CDR2 is FQNEAQ in the germline V gene (reference sequence). CDR3 sequence: CASSSRTSGGATDGIEQFF. The CDR3 DNA reads TGTGCCAGCAGCTCCCGGACTAGCGGGGGGGCGACGGACGGCATTGAGCAGTTCTTC.

There are a few counts of this clonotype. The chain joins TRBV5-6 to TRBJ2-7; the D is unclear. CDR1 is SGHDT, CDR2 YYEEEE, per germline. Trimming left V 0 bases short and J 3 bases short, with 13 bases between. CDR3 size: 15 residues. In DNA form, the CDR3 reads TGTGCCAGCAGCTTGGTTGGAAAAGCTATCTACGAGCAGTACTTC. Protein: CASSLVGKAIYEQYF.

The chain has TRBV2 and TRBJ1-2; D may be TRBD1 (5 bases). CDR1 and CDR2 (germline): SNHLY, FYNNEI. The V gene lost 6 bases and the J gene lost 7 bases, with 15 bases spanning the gap. The CDR3 is 13 residues long. The CDR3 region has the DNA TGTGCCAGCAGGGTACCTCCGGGGACTGGCTACACCTTC. Translating it yields CASRVPPGTGYTF.

This clonotype was seen ten or more times. J is TRBJ2-1 and V is TRBV7-2; possibly TRBD1 for D (5 bases). The CDR3 is 15 amino acids. Per the germline V gene, CDR1 is SGHTA and CDR2 is FQGNSA. V dropped 0 bases and J dropped 7 bases, with 13 bases sitting between them. The CDR3 nucleotides read TGTGCCAGCAGCTTAGCTAGGGGTGGGGCTAATGAGCAGTTCTTC. It yields the protein CASSLARGGANEQFF.

This clonotype turned up a few times. This chain joins TRBV5-6 and TRBJ2-1, with a tentative D call TRBD1 (5 bases). CDR3 length: 13 amino acids. Germline V gene data show CDR1 as SGHDT and CDR2 as YYEEEE. V dropped 6 bases and J dropped 9 bases, with 16 bases sitting between them. For the CDR3, the DNA is TGTGCCAGCATAAGGATGCTGCAGGGTGAGCAGTTCTTC. This encodes CASIRMLQGEQFF. Looking up the rest from reference TRBV5-6 and TRBJ2-1 gives the full variable domain: DAGVTQSPTHLIKTRGQQVTLRCSPKSGHDTVSWYQQALGQGPQFIFQYYEEEERQRGNFPDRFSGHQFPNYSSELNVNALLLGDSALYLCASIRMLQGEQFFGPGTRLTVL.